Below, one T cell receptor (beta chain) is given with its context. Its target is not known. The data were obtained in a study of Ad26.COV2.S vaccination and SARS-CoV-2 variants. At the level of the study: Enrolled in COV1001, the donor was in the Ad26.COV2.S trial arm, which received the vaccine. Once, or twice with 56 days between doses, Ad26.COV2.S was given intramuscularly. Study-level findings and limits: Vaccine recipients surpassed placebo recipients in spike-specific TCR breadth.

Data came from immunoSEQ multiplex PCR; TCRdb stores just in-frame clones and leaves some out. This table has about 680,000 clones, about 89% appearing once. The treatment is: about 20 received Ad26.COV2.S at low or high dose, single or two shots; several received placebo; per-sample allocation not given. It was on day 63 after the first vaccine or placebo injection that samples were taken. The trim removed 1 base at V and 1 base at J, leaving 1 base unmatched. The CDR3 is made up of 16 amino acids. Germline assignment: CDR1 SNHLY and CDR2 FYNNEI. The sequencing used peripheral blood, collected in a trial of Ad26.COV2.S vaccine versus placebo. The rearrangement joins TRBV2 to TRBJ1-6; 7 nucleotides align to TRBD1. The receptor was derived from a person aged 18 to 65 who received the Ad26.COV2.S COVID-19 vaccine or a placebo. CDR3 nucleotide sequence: TGTGCCAGCAGTGAAGACAGGGGATCCTATAATTCACCCCTCCACTTT. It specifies CASSEDRGSYNSPLHF.